Shown below are 9 T cell receptor beta chains from a single sample sequenced in a study of blood T cell repertoires in COVID-19. The repertoire was sequenced with immunoSEQ multiplex PCR; TCRdb's copy has only in-frame clones and lacks some. The sample holds about 130,000 clones; approximately 83% are singletons and the top ten take approximately 10%. The material sequenced was PBMCs or T cells enriched from blood (not recorded which). Every receptor here comes from a man aged 50 or older who had recovered from COVID-19.

The rearrangement joins TRBV6-4 to TRBJ2-1; D gene ambiguous. Germline CDR1 is MRHNA and CDR2 is SNTAGT. This CDR3 region has 13 residues. V was shortened by 2 bases and J by 5 bases, with 7 bases between the two germline ends. The CDR3 sequence: CASSDGPNNEQFF. The CDR3, as DNA: TGTGCCAGCAGTGACGGGCCTAACAATGAGCAGTTCTTC.

This chain connects TRBV5-1 to TRBJ2-4; the D gene is possibly TRBD2 (6 bases). Germline assignment: CDR1 SGHRS and CDR2 YFSETQ. V was clipped by 1 base and J by 5 bases, with 7 bases between them. CDR3 length: 13 amino acids. The CDR3 DNA reads as TGCGCCAGCAGCTTGCCGGGGGAAAACATTCAGTACTTC. This encodes CASSLPGENIQYF.

J is TRBJ1-1 and V is TRBV7-3, with D tentatively TRBD1 (5 bases). This CDR3 region has 15 residues. The germline V and J ends were trimmed by 0 bases and 1 base, with 9 bases remaining between them. CDR1 is SGHTA and CDR2 is FQGTGA in the germline V gene. CDR3: CASSLTGAKNTEAFF. CDR3 sequence (DNA): TGTGCCAGCAGCTTAACTGGGGCAAAGAACACTGAAGCTTTCTTT.

The chain carries TRBV28 and TRBJ2-7, with TRBD2 matching over 8 bases. CDR1 is MDHEN and CDR2 is SYDVKM in the germline V gene. J was trimmed by 12 bases and V by 5 bases; bases with no gene match: 18. The CDR3 runs to 15 residues. The CDR3 DNA reads as TGTGCCAGCAGTCGGGGGGGAACCCTCGCCTCGGGTTGGTACTTC. Translating gives CASSRGGTLASGWYF.

The rearrangement uses TRBV24-1 and TRBJ2-1, with D possibly TRBD2 on 5 matching bases. V gave up 1 base and J gave up 0 bases, with 12 bases separating them. Germline V gives CDR1 KGHDR, CDR2 SFDVKD. The CDR3 consists of 17 residues. For the CDR3, the DNA is TGTGCCACCAGTGATTTCTTCGACGGGGACTCCTACAATGAGCAGTTCTTC. Protein: CATSDFFDGDSYNEQFF.

The rearrangement joins TRBV2 to TRBJ2-2; weak D call: TRBD1 (6 bases). Germline-derived CDR1 and CDR2 are SNHLY and FYNNEI. The V gene lost 3 bases and the J gene lost 0 bases, with 14 bases spanning the gap. The CDR3 has 17 residues. This CDR3 is CASSDLGTRSNTGELFF. DNA for the CDR3: TGTGCCAGCAGTGATCTTGGGACAAGATCGAACACCGGGGAGCTGTTTTTT.

This clone was recorded once. The rearrangement uses TRBV3-1 (or the pseudogene TRBV3-2) and TRBJ2-2, with D perhaps TRBD2 (6 bases). V lost 9 bases and J 3 bases, leaving 14 bases between the germline ends. The CDR3 contains 14 residues. Germline CDR1 is LGHDT and CDR2 is YNNKEL (reference sequence). The CDR3 loop is CASSGLDDTGELFF. CDR3 DNA: TGTGCCAGTTCGGGACTGGACGACACCGGGGAGCTGTTTTTT.

The chain combines TRBV5-1 with TRBJ1-3, with D possibly matching TRBD1 (6 bases). The CDR3 length is 15 residues. Trimming cost V 4 bases and J 2 bases, with 13 bases left between them. Germline assignment: CDR1 SGHRS and CDR2 YFSETQ. The CDR3 coding sequence is TGCGCCAGCAGCGGTACAGGGAATACTGGAAACACCATATATTTT. As protein: CASSGTGNTGNTIYF.

This chain links TRBV10-3 with TRBJ1-2, with D perhaps matching TRBD1 (6 bases). This CDR3 comprises 13 residues. Per the germline V gene, CDR1 is ENHRY and CDR2 is SYGVKD. Trimming took 2 bases from V and 6 from J, leaving 10 bases between them. The CDR3 loop is CAISEAGADGYTF. The CDR3 DNA sequence: TGTGCCATCAGTGAGGCAGGGGCCGATGGCTACACCTTC.